The 2 T cell receptor beta chains listed next were all sequenced from one sample in a study of blood T cells in healthy people across ages. With a J-beta primer mix and a sample-barcoded 5' primer, a second PCR ran 7 to 11 cycles. TCRdb re-derived calls from the 5' RACE reads in MiXCR, one entry per CDR3 protein. The sample has some 800,000 distinct CDR3 sequences; approximately 48% are singletons. Specimen: blood. All receptors derive from a man aged 55 to 69 in good health.

The genes are TRBV6-5 and TRBJ2-1; tentatively, D is TRBD1 or TRBD2 (5 bases each). The CDR3 length is 13 residues. Trimming left V 0 bases short and J 8 bases short, with 8 bases between. Germline loops: CDR1 MNHEY, CDR2 SVGAGI. CDR3 sequence reads: CASSYSRGDEQFF. DNA for the CDR3: TGTGCCAGCAGTTACTCGCGAGGGGATGAGCAGTTCTTC.

The J gene is TRBJ1-1, the V gene TRBV12-3 or TRBV12-4, with 7 positions matching TRBD1. J was trimmed by 1 base and V by 5 bases; bases with no gene match: 4. There are 14 residues in the CDR3. The DNA for the CDR3 is TGTGCCAGCAGTCCAGACAGGGCGAACACTGAAGCTTTCTTT. Translated: CASSPDRANTEAFF.